The 29 T cell receptor beta chains presented below share a single source sample, sequenced in a study of CXCR3-negative and CXCR3-positive naive CD8 T cells. The study made its TRB cDNA libraries by 5' RACE, adding UMI labels. TCRdb reanalyzed the 5' RACE reads and collapses them to one entry per CDR3 protein, without DNA. Here the sample table reports about 98,000 distinct CDR3 sequences. Study results and caveats: CXCR3-positive naive cells carried more hydrophobic TRB CDR3s than CXCR3-negative ones.

For these receptors, no antigen is known. The sample was naive CXCR3+ CD8+ T cells from blood. Subset defined: CD45RO-CCR7+CD27+CD95- naive CD8+ T cells expressing CXCR3 (TNR3+). The receptors originated from a human donor in good health. Some clones in this sample may be carry-over from other donors' samples.

The chain employs TRBV25-1 and TRBJ2-7; the TCRdb call, TRBD2, lacks DNA for checking. Germline lookup yields CDR1 MGHDK and CDR2 SYGVNS. This CDR3 has 16 residues. CDR3 protein: CASSQATSGPYGEQYF.

The rearrangement uses TRBV28 and TRBJ2-7; the D call of TRBD2 rests on TCRdb alone, since no DNA is present to check it. CDR3 size: 14 residues. The germline V gene has CDR1 MDHEN and CDR2 SYDVKM. The CDR3 loop reads CASSRDMAGYEQYF.

The gene calls are TRBV27 and TRBJ2-3; the D call of TRBD1 rests on TCRdb alone, since no DNA is present to check it. Germline CDR1 is MNHEY and CDR2 is SMNVEV (reference sequence). The CDR3 is 15 residues long. This chain's CDR3 is CASSPKDRVGDTQYF.

The rearrangement joins TRBV7-2 to TRBJ2-3; TCRdb proposes TRBD2, but this gene call is untestable without DNA. The CDR3 is made up of 17 amino acids. CDR1 and CDR2 (germline): SGHTA, FQGNSA. CDR3 loop: CASSWTSGLSVTDTQYF.

The CDR3 spells CASSLARETQYF. This sequence joins TRBV7-2 and TRBJ2-5. Germline loops: CDR1 SGHTA, CDR2 FQGNSA. This CDR3 comprises 12 residues. The full variable domain, in which reference TRBV7-2 and TRBJ2-5 provide the parts outside the CDR3, is GAGVSQSPSNKVTEKGKDVELRCDPISGHTALYWYRQSLGQGLEFLIYFQGNSAPDKSGLPSDRFSAERTGGSVSTLTIQRTQQEDSAVYLCASSLARETQYFGPGTRLLVL.

The V and J genes are TRBV4-3 and TRBJ2-3; TCRdb outputs TRBD2, but without DNA this stays unchecked. Germline V gene sequence: CDR1 LGHNA, CDR2 YSLEER. This CDR3 is built from 17 residues. CDR3 residues: CASSQDPASGLTDTQYF.

The gene calls are TRBV28 and TRBJ2-3; TCRdb picks TRBD2, but there is no DNA to check that call. The CDR3 is 20 residues long. CDR1 MDHEN and CDR2 SYDVKM come from the germline V gene. This chain's CDR3 is CASSLPSKRTSGRAVDTQYF.

The chain recombines TRBV28 with TRBJ2-7; TCRdb reports TRBD1, a call that lacks DNA to check it against. The CDR3 contains 14 residues. Germline values: CDR1 MDHEN, CDR2 SYDVKM. The CDR3 region is CASSFQGAFDEQYF. Based on the CDR3 plus reference TRBV28 and TRBJ2-7, the full variable domain is DVKVTQSSRYLVKRTGEKVFLECVQDMDHENMFWYRQDPGLGLRLIYFSYDVKMKEKGDIPEGYSVSREKKERFSLILESASTNQTSMYLCASSFQGAFDEQYFGPGTRLTVT.

The chain is built from TRBV7-8 and TRBJ1-1. CDR1 and CDR2 from the germline V gene are SGHVS and FQNEAQ. The CDR3 is made up of 13 amino acids. The CDR3 protein is CASSSAGWTEAFF.

V and J are TRBV28 and TRBJ2-3; the TCRdb D gene call, TRBD1, has no DNA to confirm it. This CDR3 is 15 amino acids long. Looked up from germline, CDR1 is MDHEN and CDR2 is SYDVKM. CDR3 sequence reads: CASSPIAAPTDTQYF. Filled out from reference TRBV28 and TRBJ2-3, the complete variable domain reads DVKVTQSSRYLVKRTGEKVFLECVQDMDHENMFWYRQDPGLGLRLIYFSYDVKMKEKGDIPEGYSVSREKKERFSLILESASTNQTSMYLCASSPIAAPTDTQYFGPGTRLTVL.

The chain carries TRBV4-2 and TRBJ2-1; TCRdb returns TRBD1, unconfirmable since there is no DNA. The CDR3 loop spans 15 amino acids. The V gene's germline CDR1 is LGHNA and CDR2 YNFKEQ. The CDR3 protein is CASSPPGAGDNEQFF.

The CDR3 spells CASSLVSSGGSKYQETQYF. The chain uses TRBV7-7 and TRBJ2-5; TCRdb reports TRBD1, a call that lacks DNA to check it against. The germline gives CDR1 SSHAT, CDR2 FNYEAQ (reference sequence). CDR3 size: 19 residues. Full variable domain (outside the CDR3, taken from reference TRBV7-7 and TRBJ2-5): GAGVSQSPRYKVTKRGQDVTLRCDPISSHATLYWYQQALGQGPEFLTYFNYEAQPDKSGLPSDRFSAERPEGSISTLTIQRTEQRDSAMYRCASSLVSSGGSKYQETQYFGPGTRLLVL.

This rearrangement joins TRBV5-1 to TRBJ1-4; checking the TCRdb D call of TRBD1 is not possible without DNA. This CDR3 is built from 13 residues. Germline V lookup: CDR1 SGHRS, CDR2 YFSETQ. CDR3 amino acids: CASSGTGGEKLFF.

V is TRBV4-1 and J is TRBJ1-1. CDR1 is MGHRA, CDR2 YSYEKL, per germline. The CDR3 consists of 12 residues. The CDR3: CASSQVGTEAFF.

This chain links TRBV28 with TRBJ2-7; TCRdb's assignment of TRBD2 cannot be checked, as there is no DNA. Germline CDR1 is MDHEN and CDR2 is SYDVKM. This CDR3 comprises 15 residues. The CDR3 sequence is CASSMEFGGIYEQYF. Complete variable domain (other parts from reference TRBV28 and TRBJ2-7): DVKVTQSSRYLVKRTGEKVFLECVQDMDHENMFWYRQDPGLGLRLIYFSYDVKMKEKGDIPEGYSVSREKKERFSLILESASTNQTSMYLCASSMEFGGIYEQYFGPGTRLTVT.

The genes are TRBV14 and TRBJ2-2; TCRdb's D call, TRBD2, is unchecked because there is no DNA. The CDR3 is 17 amino acids. CDR1 is SGHDN and CDR2 is FVKESK in the germline V gene. The CDR3 here is CASSVRLAGEPTGELFF.

The chain employs TRBV7-9 and TRBJ1-1; the D call of TRBD1 rests on TCRdb alone, since no DNA is present to check it. The length of the CDR3 is 12 residues. CDR1 SEHNR and CDR2 FQNEAQ come from the germline V gene (reference sequence). CDR3 residues: CASSLGQNEAFF.

This rearrangement joins TRBV4-3 to TRBJ2-6. The V gene's germline CDR1 is LGHNA and CDR2 YSLEER. This CDR3 has 17 amino acids. The CDR3 region is CASSQMDLNSGANVLTF.

The chain couples TRBV20-1 to TRBJ2-7; there is no DNA to check the TCRdb D call of TRBD1. The CDR3 is 12 amino acids. Germline V gene sequence: CDR1 DFQATT, CDR2 SNEGSKA (reference sequence). The CDR3: CSARSGGYEQYF.

The genes are TRBV6-2 or TRBV6-3 and TRBJ1-5. Germline loops: CDR1 MNHEY, CDR2 SVGEGT. The CDR3 has 15 residues. The CDR3: CASSYLASSNQPQHF.

The gene calls are TRBV2 and TRBJ2-1. Germline V gene sequence: CDR1 SNHLY, CDR2 FYNNEI. The CDR3 is made up of 16 amino acids. CDR3 sequence reads: CASSEKKRRAYNEQFF.

V usage is TRBV5-1 and J usage is TRBJ2-1; TCRdb outputs TRBD2, but without DNA this stays unchecked. The length of the CDR3 is 17 residues. Germline CDR1 is SGHRS and CDR2 is YFSETQ. This CDR3 reads CASSLDWRESSYNEQFF.

This chain links TRBV28 with TRBJ2-1; the D gene TCRdb calls, TRBD2, cannot be checked with no DNA. Germline values: CDR1 MDHEN, CDR2 SYDVKM. The CDR3 has 17 amino acids. CDR3 residues: CASSLSLSGPDSNEQFF.

This chain's CDR3 is CASSPGQGYYEQYF. The chain recombines TRBV14 with TRBJ2-7; TCRdb outputs TRBD1, but without DNA this stays unchecked. Per germline, CDR1 SGHDN and CDR2 FVKESK. This CDR3 has 14 amino acids.

This sequence joins TRBV28 and TRBJ1-6. Looked up from germline, CDR1 is MDHEN and CDR2 is SYDVKM. The CDR3 runs to 14 residues. The CDR3 protein is CASSFSTLNSPLHF.

The rearrangement joins TRBV12-3 or TRBV12-4 to TRBJ2-7. The CDR3 totals 16 residues. The chain's CDR3 is CASSLGKPNPFREQYF.

The chain is built from TRBV7-8 and TRBJ2-3; TCRdb designates TRBD1, a call that cannot be tested without DNA. The CDR3 has 14 residues. The germline V gene encodes CDR1 SGHVS and CDR2 FQNEAQ. CDR3 protein: CATVTGGQTDTQYF.

The J gene is TRBJ2-1, the V gene TRBV9; no DNA is available, so the TRBD2 call from TCRdb remains unchecked. The CDR3 consists of 18 residues. In germline, CDR1 is SGDLS, CDR2 YYNGEE. The chain's CDR3 is CASSVGSLLAGGINEQFF.

The chain joins TRBV6-1 to TRBJ1-1; TCRdb proposes TRBD1, but this gene call is untestable without DNA. The CDR3 is made up of 15 amino acids. Germline V gene data show CDR1 as MNHNS and CDR2 as SASEGT. This CDR3 reads CASSEDEVRGTEAFF.